The rows below give T cell receptor beta chains drawn from one sample of a study of blood T cells in healthy people across ages. One entry per CDR3 protein results from TCRdb running MiXCR on the 5' RACE reads. The sample includes about 1.1 million distinct CDR3 sequences, 35% to 45% seen only once; the top ten take under 15%. Material for sequencing was blood. The source of these receptors is a man between 18 and 29 years old in good health. The CDR3 runs from the conserved cysteine through the conserved F or W. Each record gives: V gene, D gene, J gene, clone size, CDR3 protein, CDR3 DNA. A D gene is named only where the DNA matches it firmly. Not all rows give a size; the values are once, few, many and, for expanded clones, a class.

TRBV4-2	TRBD1	TRBJ1-4	few	CASSQGTGREKLFF	TGTGCCAGCAGCCAAGGGACAGGACGAGAAAAACTGTTTTTT
TRBV25-1	NA	TRBJ2-2	NA	CASSDLGESTGELFF	TGTGCCAGCAGTGATCTTGGAGAGAGCACCGGGGAGCTGTTTTTT
TRBV7-9	TRBD2	TRBJ2-3	few	CASRGGPPTTDTQYF	TGTGCCAGTCGGGGGGGGCCACCTACCACAGATACGCAGTATTTT
TRBV4-3	NA	TRBJ2-4	NA	CASSQESTEVIQYF	TGCGCCAGCAGCCAAGAGAGCACAGAGGTCATTCAGTACTTC
TRBV20-1	NA	TRBJ2-2	NA	CSARGMAGELFF	TGCAGTGCTCGTGGAATGGCCGGGGAGCTGTTTTTT
TRBV9	NA	TRBJ1-4	NA	CASSATDATNEKLFF	TGTGCCAGTAGCGCGACAGATGCAACTAATGAAAAACTGTTTTTT
TRBV4-3	NA	TRBJ1-1	NA	CASSQEGGRSTEAFF	TGCGCCAGCAGCCAAGAAGGGGGGAGGAGCACTGAAGCTTTCTTT
TRBV7-2	TRBD1	TRBJ1-1	NA	CASSLGLGTGEENTEAFF	TGTGCCAGCAGCCTAGGGCTTGGGACAGGGGAGGAGAACACTGAAGCTTTCTTT
TRBV28	NA	TRBJ2-7	NA	CASEGNEQYF	TGTGCCAGCGAGGGAAACGAGCAGTACTTC
TRBV20-1	NA	TRBJ2-7	NA	CSARVANEQYF	TGCAGTGCTAGAGTGGCGAATGAGCAGTACTTC
TRBV7-9	TRBD2	TRBJ2-5	NA	CASSLYGGGQETQYF	TGTGCCAGCAGCTTATACGGCGGGGGTCAGGAGACCCAGTACTTC
TRBV5-5	TRBD2	TRBJ2-5	NA	CASSRLAGEIQETQYF	TGTGCCAGCAGCCGACTAGCGGGGGAAATCCAAGAGACCCAGTACTTC
TRBV5-1	NA	TRBJ1-3	NA	CASSLSGAESVGAGNTIYF	TGCGCCAGCAGCTTGTCTGGGGCCGAATCGGTCGGGGCTGGAAACACCATATATTTT
TRBV20-1	TRBD1	TRBJ2-3	NA	CSAQGLADTQYF	TGCAGCGCACAGGGGCTCGCAGATACGCAGTATTTT
TRBV7-6	TRBD2	TRBJ2-1	many	CASSPTSGGSYNEQFF	TGTGCCAGCAGTCCGACTAGCGGGGGTTCCTACAATGAGCAGTTCTTC
TRBV10-3	NA	TRBJ2-3	few	CAIRGGIGTDTQYF	TGTGCCATCAGGGGGGGTATCGGCACAGATACGCAGTATTTT
TRBV27	NA	TRBJ2-7	NA	CASSLSLGSEQYF	TGTGCCAGCAGTTTATCTCTAGGCAGTGAGCAGTACTTC
TRBV14	NA	TRBJ2-7	NA	CASPHSIPIGIYEQYF	TGTGCCAGCCCACACAGCATACCTATAGGGATCTACGAGCAGTACTTC
TRBV5-1	TRBD1	TRBJ1-1	NA	CASSHETGSVTEAFF	TGCGCCAGCAGCCACGAGACAGGGTCTGTAACTGAAGCTTTCTTT
TRBV7-2	NA	TRBJ2-7	NA	CACSLVATNLGYEQYF	TGTGCCTGCAGCTTAGTAGCGACAAACTTGGGCTACGAGCAGTACTTC
TRBV6-2/TRBV6-3	TRBD2	TRBJ2-1	few	CASRPRQGLAGGNSLYNEQFF	TGTGCCAGCCGCCCACGCCAGGGACTAGCGGGGGGGAACAGCCTTTACAATGAGCAGTTCTTC
TRBV14	NA	TRBJ2-2	NA	CASSLRQSYAGELFF	TGTGCCAGCAGCCTCAGACAGTCATACGCTGGGGAGCTGTTTTTT
TRBV29-1	NA	TRBJ1-1	few	CSVVGTEGSEAFF	TGCAGCGTTGTAGGGACTGAGGGGTCTGAAGCTTTCTTT
TRBV28	NA	TRBJ2-1	NA	CASSAKDEQFF	TGTGCCAGCAGTGCTAAGGATGAGCAGTTCTTC
TRBV11-2	TRBD1	TRBJ2-2	NA	CASSPRTGPAGELFF	TGTGCCAGCAGCCCCAGGACAGGGCCTGCCGGGGAGCTGTTTTTT
TRBV6-6	TRBD1	TRBJ1-6	NA	CASRGDRDNSPLHF	TGTGCCAGCCGTGGGGACAGGGATAATTCACCCCTCCACTTT
TRBV7-2	NA	TRBJ2-3	few	CASSLDSALGTQYF	TGTGCCAGCAGCTTAGATTCGGCTTTGGGTACGCAGTATTTT
TRBV7-2	TRBD2	TRBJ2-3	many	CASSLGRTSIADTQYF	TGTGCCAGCAGCTTAGGCAGGACTAGCATAGCAGATACGCAGTATTTT
TRBV4-3	TRBD1	TRBJ2-3	few	CASSQDVRTGGTDTQYF	TGCGCCAGCAGCCAAGATGTAAGGACAGGGGGCACAGATACGCAGTATTTT
TRBV12-5	TRBD1	TRBJ1-1	NA	CASAQGGANTEAFF	TGTGCTAGTGCTCAGGGGGGGGCGAACACTGAAGCTTTCTTT
TRBV7-8	NA	TRBJ2-5	few	CASTKFQRDKGETQYF	TGTGCCAGCACCAAATTTCAAAGGGACAAGGGAGAGACCCAGTACTTC
TRBV7-2	TRBD1	TRBJ2-6	NA	CASSLGVYRGPRANVLTF	TGTGCCAGCAGCTTAGGAGTCTACAGGGGACCTAGGGCCAACGTCCTGACTTTC
TRBV6-2/TRBV6-3	NA	TRBJ1-2	NA	CASSHHQPGQSTYGYTF	TGTGCCAGCAGTCACCACCAACCGGGACAATCCACCTATGGCTACACCTTC
TRBV5-4	NA	TRBJ2-5	NA	CASSLAGGASNEQYF	TGTGCCAGCAGCCTAGCTGGGGGGGCCTCCAATGAGCAGTACTTC
TRBV6-5	NA	TRBJ2-1	NA	CASSSPPHESYNEQFF	TGTGCCAGCAGTTCCCCCCCTCATGAGTCCTACAATGAGCAGTTCTTC
TRBV4-3	NA	TRBJ2-2	few	CASSQEDGRGSLAGELFF	TGCGCCAGCAGCCAAGAAGACGGGCGCGGCAGTCTTGCTGGGGAGCTGTTTTTT
TRBV12-3/TRBV12-4	NA	TRBJ2-2	few	CASGQENTGELFF	TGTGCCAGCGGCCAGGAAAACACCGGGGAGCTGTTTTTT